The clone carrying this TCR beta chain was detected many times. The data derive from a study of neurological immune-mediated disorders. V lost 5 bases and J lost 4, with 19 bases in between. CDR3 length: 16 amino acids. Germline V gene lookup returns CDR1 SGHDT and CDR2 YYEEEE. The time point: longitudinal time-point 2. 5'RACE generated cDNA with 10-nucleotide random UMIs. TCRdb re-analysed the 5' RACE reads in MiXCR, keeping a single row per CDR3 protein. Of roughly 48,000 distinct CDR3 sequences listed, around 12% are singletons. What was sequenced was PBMCs. The clonotype originates from a male donor with HTLV-1-associated myelopathy (HAM/TSP). The chain recombines TRBV5-6 with TRBJ2-1, with D hard to call. The CDR3 reads CASSLEGQALYNEQFF. Written as DNA, the CDR3 is TGTGCCAGCAGTCTCGAAGGGCAGGCGCTTTACAATGAGCAGTTCTTC.